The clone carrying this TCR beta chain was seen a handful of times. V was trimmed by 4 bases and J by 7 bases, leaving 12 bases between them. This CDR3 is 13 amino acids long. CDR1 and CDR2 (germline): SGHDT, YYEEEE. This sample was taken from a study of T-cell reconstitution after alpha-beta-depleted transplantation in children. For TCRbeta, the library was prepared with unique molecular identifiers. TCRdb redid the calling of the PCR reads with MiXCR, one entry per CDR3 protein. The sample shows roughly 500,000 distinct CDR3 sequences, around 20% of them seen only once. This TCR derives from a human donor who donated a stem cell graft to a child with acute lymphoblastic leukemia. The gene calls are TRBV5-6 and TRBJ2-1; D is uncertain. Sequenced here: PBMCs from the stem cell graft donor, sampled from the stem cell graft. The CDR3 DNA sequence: TGTGCCAGCAGCAAGGGATTTATGAATGAGCAGTTCTTC. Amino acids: CASSKGFMNEQFF.